The clone carrying this T cell receptor beta chain was detected ten times or more. Its antigen is still unknown. CDR1 and CDR2 (germline): LGHNA, YNFKEQ. This CDR3 comprises 17 residues. V dropped 0 bases and J dropped 7 bases, with 16 bases sitting between them. This entry is derived from a study of T cells after yellow fever vaccination. Study-wide context: Some fractions had low cell numbers, and these were prepared with SMART-Seq v4 Ultra Low Input. Study findings and constraints: Clonotypes shared by both compartments, CD4 and CD8, made up a small share.

Production of TCR cDNA was by 5'RACE template switching, which also added a universal primer site and UMIs. TCRdb reprocessed the 5' RACE reads with MiXCR, giving one entry per CDR3 protein. The data contain 250,000 to 300,000 distinct CDR3 sequences, 5.2% of them singletons. The specimen comprised CD4+ T cells sorted from PBMCs, sampled on the day of the yellow fever booster vaccination. This sequence was found in a man between 18 and 35 years old who received the YFV17D yellow fever vaccine. The V call is TRBV4-2, the J call TRBJ1-6, with D possibly being TRBD1 (5 bases). As DNA, the CDR3 is TGTGCCAGCAGCCAAGAAGAGGATAGGGGCGGCAATTCACCCCTCCACTTT. Translated: CASSQEEDRGGNSPLHF.